This TCR beta chain was captured in a study of identical twins. TCRdb redid the calling of the 5' RACE reads with MiXCR, one entry per CDR3 protein. This sample has some 660,000 distinct CDR3 sequences, with approximately 9% found just once. Germline V gene lookup returns CDR1 SGHDN and CDR2 FVKESK. CDR3 size: 14 residues. J lost 5 bases, V lost 0 bases, and 4 bases had no gene match. This sample was also put to use in a study of yellow fever vaccine responses in identical twins.

The clonotype originates from a woman aged 18-29 years in good health. The V and J genes are TRBV14 and TRBJ2-7; TRBD1 agrees at 7 bases. The sample was PBMCs. The CDR3 region is CASSQEGGADEQYF. As DNA, the CDR3 is TGTGCCAGCAGCCAAGAAGGGGGCGCAGACGAGCAGTACTTC.